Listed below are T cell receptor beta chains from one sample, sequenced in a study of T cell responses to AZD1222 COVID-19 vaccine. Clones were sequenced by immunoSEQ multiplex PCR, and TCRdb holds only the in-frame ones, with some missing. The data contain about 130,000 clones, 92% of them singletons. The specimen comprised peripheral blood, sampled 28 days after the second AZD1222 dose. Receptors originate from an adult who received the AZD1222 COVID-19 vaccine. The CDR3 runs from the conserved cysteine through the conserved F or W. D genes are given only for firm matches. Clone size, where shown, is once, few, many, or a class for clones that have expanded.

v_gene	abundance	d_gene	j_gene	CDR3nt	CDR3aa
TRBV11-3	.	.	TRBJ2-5	TGTGCCAGCAGCTTAGAGTGGAGTAGCCAAGAGACCCAGTACTTC	CASSLEWSSQETQYF
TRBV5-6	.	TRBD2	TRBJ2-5	TGTGCCAGCAGCTTGGTTGGTAGCGGGGCCTCAGAGACCCAGTACTTC	CASSLVGSGASETQYF
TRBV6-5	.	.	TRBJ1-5	TGTGCCAGCAGTTACTCCCGTAATCAGCCCCAGCATTTT	CASSYSRNQPQHF
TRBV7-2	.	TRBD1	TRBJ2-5	TGTGCCAGCAGCCCTGATCTAAATGGACAGGCCCGGGGGACCCAGTACTTC	CASSPDLNGQARGTQYF
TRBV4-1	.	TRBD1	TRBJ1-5	TGCGCCAGCAGCCCGGGACAGGGTGATCAGCCCCAGCATTTT	CASSPGQGDQPQHF
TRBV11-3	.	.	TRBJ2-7	TGTGCCAGCAGCTTTGACAGTAGCTCCTACGAGCAGTACTTC	CASSFDSSSYEQYF
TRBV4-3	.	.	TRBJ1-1	TGCGCCAGCAGCCAAGGAGGGGAGTCCTCTGAAGCTTTCTTT	CASSQGGESSEAFF
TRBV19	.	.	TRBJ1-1	TGTGCCAGTAGTATCCTAATAAACACTGAAGCTTTCTTT	CASSILINTEAFF
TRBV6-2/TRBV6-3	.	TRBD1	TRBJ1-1	TGTGCCAGCAGCGCGACAGGGGGGATGACTGAAGCTTTCTTT	CASSATGGMTEAFF
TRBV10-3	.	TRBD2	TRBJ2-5	TGTGCCACCGGCGGGGGAGCGGGAGAAGAGACCCAGTACTTC	CATGGGAGEETQYF
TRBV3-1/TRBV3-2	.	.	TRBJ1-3	TGTGCCAGCAGCCAAGGGGTGTACTCTGGAAACACCATATATTTT	CASSQGVYSGNTIYF
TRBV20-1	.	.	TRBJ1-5	TGCAGTGCTAGTAGTAGTTTTAGCAATCAGCCCCAGCATTTT	CSASSSFSNQPQHF
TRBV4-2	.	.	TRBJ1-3	TGTGCCAGCAGCCCCACCGGAAGGTTCTCTGGAAACACCATATATTTT	CASSPTGRFSGNTIYF
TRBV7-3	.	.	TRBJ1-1	TGTGCCAGCAGCTCCGCAGCCGGGGTTGCTGAAGCTTTCTTT	CASSSAAGVAEAFF
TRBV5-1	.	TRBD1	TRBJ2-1	TGCGCCAGCAGCATACAGGGGTCCTACAATGAGCAGTTCTTC	CASSIQGSYNEQFF
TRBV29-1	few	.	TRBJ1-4	TGCAGCGCCCTCATGGGGGCTGAAAAACTGTTTTTT	CSALMGAEKLFF
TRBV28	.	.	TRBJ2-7	TGTGCCAGCAAGGGTTCCCTCTCCCCCTACGAGCAGTACTTC	CASKGSLSPYEQYF
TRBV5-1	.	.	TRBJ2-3	TGCGCCAGCAGCTTGACAAGCCCTAGCACAGATACGCAGTATTTT	CASSLTSPSTDTQYF
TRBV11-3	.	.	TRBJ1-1	TGTGCCAGCAGCTTCTTGACATCCTCAAAAGCTTTCTTT	CASSFLTSSKAFF
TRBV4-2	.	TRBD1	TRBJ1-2	TGTGCCAGCAGAGGGGACAGGGGATCGGACTATGGCTACACCTTC	CASRGDRGSDYGYTF
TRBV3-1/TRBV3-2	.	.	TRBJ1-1	TGTGCCAGCAGCCAGAGAGGGGGTAGCGCTGAAGCTTTCTTT	CASSQRGGSAEAFF
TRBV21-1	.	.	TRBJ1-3	TGTGCCAGCAGCAAGGGTTTAAGTCTCCTACAGGGGGCTCCTGGAAACACCATATATTTT	CASSKGLSLLQGAPGNTIYF
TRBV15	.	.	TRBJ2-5	TGTGCCACCAGCAGAAACCCAGGGGGGGAGACCCAGTACTTC	CATSRNPGGETQYF
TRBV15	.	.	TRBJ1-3	TGTGCCACCAGCAGGGATCCGATTGTCTCTGGAAACACCATATATTTT	CATSRDPIVSGNTIYF
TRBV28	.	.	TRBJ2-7	TGTGCCAGCAGTCTGGGGTACTACGAGCAGTACTTC	CASSLGYYEQYF
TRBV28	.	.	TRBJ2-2	TGTGCCAGCAGTCAACAGGGCCGGGAGCTGTTTTTT	CASSQQGRELFF
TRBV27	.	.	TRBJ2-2	TGTGCCAGCAGTTTATCCAGGGGAGGCGGGGAGCTGTTTTTT	CASSLSRGGGELFF
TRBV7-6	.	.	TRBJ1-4	TGTGCCAGCAGCCCCCAGGACGGGACTAATGAAAAACTGTTTTTT	CASSPQDGTNEKLFF
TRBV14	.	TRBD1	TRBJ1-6	TGTGCCAGCAGCCTAACGGGACAGGTCCATTCACCCCTCCACTTT	CASSLTGQVHSPLHF
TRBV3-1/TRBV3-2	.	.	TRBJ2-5	TGTGCCAGCAGCCTACGGTGGGGGCAAGAGACACAGTACTTC	CASSLRWGQETQYF
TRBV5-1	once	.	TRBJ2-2	TGCGCCAGCAAGTTGGAGCTAGGCGTTTCCGGGGAGCTGTTTTTT	CASKLELGVSGELFF
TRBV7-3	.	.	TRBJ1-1	TGTGCCAGCAGCTTAACGCCCGGGACAGAAGCTTTCTTT	CASSLTPGTEAFF
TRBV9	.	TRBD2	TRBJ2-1	TGTGCCAGCAGCACTAGCGGGAGAGGCGATGAGCAGTTCTTC	CASSTSGRGDEQFF
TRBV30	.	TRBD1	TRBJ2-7	TGTGCCTGGTCCGCGGACAGGGTGGGAGAGCAGTACTTC	CAWSADRVGEQYF
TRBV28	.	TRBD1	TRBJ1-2	TGTGCCAGCAGTCCAGGACAGGGGACCTATGGCTACACCTTC	CASSPGQGTYGYTF
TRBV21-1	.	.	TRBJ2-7	TGTGCCAGCAGCAATGACAGGTCCTCCTACGAGCAGTACTTC	CASSNDRSSYEQYF
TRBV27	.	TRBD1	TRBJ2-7	TGTGCCAGCAGCCCGGGACAGGGGAACGAGCAGTACTTC	CASSPGQGNEQYF
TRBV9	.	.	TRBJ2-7	TGTGCCAGCAGCCCCCGGGTGACAGGAGTTCACGAGCAGTACTTC	CASSPRVTGVHEQYF
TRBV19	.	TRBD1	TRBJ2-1	TGTGCCAGTAGTAAACCACGGGACAGGGGAGGCGATGAGCAGTTCTTC	CASSKPRDRGGDEQFF
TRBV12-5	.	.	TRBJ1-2	TGTGCTAGTGGTTTGGAGGGTGTAGGGGGCTACACCTTC	CASGLEGVGGYTF
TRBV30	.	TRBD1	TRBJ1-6	TGTGCCTGGAATCGCCCGGGACAGGGTAGGGATTCACCCCTCCACTTT	CAWNRPGQGRDSPLHF
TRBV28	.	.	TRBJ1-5	TGTGCCCCAAAGGCCGGGGACCTCCCAGGTCCCCAGCATTTT	CAPKAGDLPGPQHF
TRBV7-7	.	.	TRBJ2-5	TGTGCCAGCAGCTTAGATTGGGGCACCGAGGGGACCCAGTACTTC	CASSLDWGTEGTQYF
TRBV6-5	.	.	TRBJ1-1	TGTGCCAGCAGTTCCCCGGGGGAAGCTTTCTTT	CASSSPGEAFF
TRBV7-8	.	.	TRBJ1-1	TGTGCCAGCAGCCCGAGACAGGCGATGAACACTGAAGCTTTCTTT	CASSPRQAMNTEAFF
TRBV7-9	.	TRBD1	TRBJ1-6	TGTGCCAGCAGCCCGACGGACAGGGATGGCTCACCCCTCCACTTT	CASSPTDRDGSPLHF
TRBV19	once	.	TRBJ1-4	TGTGCCAGTCGCCCGTGGACAGAACAAAATGAAAAACTGTTTTTT	CASRPWTEQNEKLFF
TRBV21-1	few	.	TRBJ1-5	TGTGCCAGCATCACAGGGGCCAATCAGCCCCAGCATTTT	CASITGANQPQHF
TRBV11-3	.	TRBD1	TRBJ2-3	TGTGCCAGCTCAGGGGGTACAGATACGCAGTATTTT	CASSGGTDTQYF
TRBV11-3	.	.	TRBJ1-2	TGTGCCAGCAGCCCACCGGGGGCTCAGGGCTACACCTTC	CASSPPGAQGYTF
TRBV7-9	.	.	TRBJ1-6	TGTGCCAGCAGCCGCTTTAGGCCAGGGTCTGGCGAAAAAGGTTCACCCCTCCACTTT	CASSRFRPGSGEKGSPLHF